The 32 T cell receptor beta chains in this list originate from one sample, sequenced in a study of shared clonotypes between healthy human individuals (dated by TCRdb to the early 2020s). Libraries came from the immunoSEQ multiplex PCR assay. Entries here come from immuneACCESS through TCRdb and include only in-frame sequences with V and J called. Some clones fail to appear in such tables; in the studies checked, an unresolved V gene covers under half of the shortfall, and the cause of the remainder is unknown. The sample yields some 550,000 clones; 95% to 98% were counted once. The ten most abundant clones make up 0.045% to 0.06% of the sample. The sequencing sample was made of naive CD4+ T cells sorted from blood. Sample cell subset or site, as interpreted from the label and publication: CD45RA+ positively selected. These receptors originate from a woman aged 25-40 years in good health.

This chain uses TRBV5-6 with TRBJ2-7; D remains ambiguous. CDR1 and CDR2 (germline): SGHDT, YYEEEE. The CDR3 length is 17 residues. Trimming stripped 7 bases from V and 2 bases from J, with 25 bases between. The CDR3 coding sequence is TGTGCCAGCGCGCCCAGCCGTCGAGCGCTAGGTCCCTACGAGCAGTACTTC. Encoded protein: CASAPSRRALGPYEQYF.

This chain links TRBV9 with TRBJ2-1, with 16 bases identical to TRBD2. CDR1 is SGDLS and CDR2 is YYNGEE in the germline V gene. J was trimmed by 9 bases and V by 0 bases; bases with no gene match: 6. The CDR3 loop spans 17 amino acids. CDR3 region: CASSVGGTSGRGSEQFF. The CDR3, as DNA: TGTGCCAGCAGCGTAGGAGGGACTAGCGGGAGGGGAAGTGAGCAGTTCTTC.

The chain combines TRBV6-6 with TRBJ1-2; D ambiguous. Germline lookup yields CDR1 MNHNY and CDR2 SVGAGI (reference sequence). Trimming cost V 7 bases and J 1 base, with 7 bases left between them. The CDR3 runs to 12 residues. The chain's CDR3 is CASTRGNYGYTF. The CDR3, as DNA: TGTGCCAGCACTCGGGGTAACTATGGCTACACCTTC.

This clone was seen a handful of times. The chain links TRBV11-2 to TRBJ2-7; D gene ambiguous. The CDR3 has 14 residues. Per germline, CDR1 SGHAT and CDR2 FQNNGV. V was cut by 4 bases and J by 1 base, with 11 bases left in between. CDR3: CASSSQLDSYEQYF. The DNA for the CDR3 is TGTGCCAGCAGCTCCCAGTTGGATTCCTACGAGCAGTACTTC.

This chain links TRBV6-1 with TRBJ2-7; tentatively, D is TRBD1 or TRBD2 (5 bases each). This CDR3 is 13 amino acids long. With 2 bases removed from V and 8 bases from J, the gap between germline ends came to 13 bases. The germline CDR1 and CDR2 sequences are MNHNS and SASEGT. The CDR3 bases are TGTGCCAGCAGTGAACAGGGAGACGGCCAGCAGTACTTC. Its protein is CASSEQGDGQQYF.

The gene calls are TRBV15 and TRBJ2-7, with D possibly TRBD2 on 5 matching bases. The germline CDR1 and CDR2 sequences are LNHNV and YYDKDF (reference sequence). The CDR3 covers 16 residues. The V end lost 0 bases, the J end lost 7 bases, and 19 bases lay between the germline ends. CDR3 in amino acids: CATSRDHEWAGGEQYF. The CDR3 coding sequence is TGTGCCACCAGCAGAGATCACGAGTGGGCGGGCGGGGAGCAGTACTTC. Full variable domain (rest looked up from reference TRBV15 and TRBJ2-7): DAMVIQNPRYQVTQFGKPVTLSCSQTLNHNVMYWYQQKSSQAPKLLFHYYDKDFNNEADTPDNFQSRRPNTSFCFLDIRSPGLGDTAMYLCATSRDHEWAGGEQYFGPGTRLTVT.

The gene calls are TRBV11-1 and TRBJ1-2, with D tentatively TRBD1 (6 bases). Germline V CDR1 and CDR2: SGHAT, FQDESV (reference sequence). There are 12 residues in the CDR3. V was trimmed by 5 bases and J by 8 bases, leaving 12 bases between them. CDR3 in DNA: TGTGCCAGCAGCGCACAGGGATACGGCTACACCTTC. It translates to CASSAQGYGYTF.

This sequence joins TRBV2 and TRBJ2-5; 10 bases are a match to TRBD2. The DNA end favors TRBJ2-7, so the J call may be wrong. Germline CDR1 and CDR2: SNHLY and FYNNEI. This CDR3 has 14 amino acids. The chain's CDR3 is CASRPGLASYEQYF. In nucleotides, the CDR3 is TGTGCCAGCAGACCGGGACTAGCGAGCTACGAGCAGTACTTC.

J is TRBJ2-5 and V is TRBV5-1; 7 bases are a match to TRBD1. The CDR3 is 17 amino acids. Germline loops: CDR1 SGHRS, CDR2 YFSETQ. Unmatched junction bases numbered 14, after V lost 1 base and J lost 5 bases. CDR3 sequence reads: CASSLFELTGNRETQYF. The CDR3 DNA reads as TGCGCCAGCAGCTTGTTTGAGCTGACAGGGAATCGGGAGACCCAGTACTTC.

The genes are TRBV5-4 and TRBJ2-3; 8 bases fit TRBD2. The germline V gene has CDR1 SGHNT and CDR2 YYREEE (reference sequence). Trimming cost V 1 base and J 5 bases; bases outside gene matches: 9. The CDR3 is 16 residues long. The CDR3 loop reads CASSLTGLAGLDTQYF. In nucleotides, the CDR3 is TGTGCCAGCAGCTTGACGGGCCTAGCGGGCCTAGATACGCAGTATTTT.

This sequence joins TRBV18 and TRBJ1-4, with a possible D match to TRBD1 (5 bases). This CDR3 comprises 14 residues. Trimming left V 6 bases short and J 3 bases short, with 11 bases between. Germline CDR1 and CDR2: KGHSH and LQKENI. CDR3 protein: CASSQGSANEKLFF. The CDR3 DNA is TGTGCCAGCTCCCAGGGTTCGGCTAATGAAAAACTGTTTTTT.

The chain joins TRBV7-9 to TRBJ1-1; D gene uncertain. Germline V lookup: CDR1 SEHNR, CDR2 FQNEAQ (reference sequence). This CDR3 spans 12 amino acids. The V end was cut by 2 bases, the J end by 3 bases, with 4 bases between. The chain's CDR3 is CASSLMYTEAFF. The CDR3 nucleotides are TGTGCCAGCAGCTTAATGTACACTGAAGCTTTCTTT. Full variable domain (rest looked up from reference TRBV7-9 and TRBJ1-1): DTGVSQNPRHKITKRGQNVTFRCDPISEHNRLYWYRQTLGQGPEFLTYFQNEAQLEKSRLLSDRFSAERPKGSFSTLEIQRTEQGDSAMYLCASSLMYTEAFFGQGTRLTVV.

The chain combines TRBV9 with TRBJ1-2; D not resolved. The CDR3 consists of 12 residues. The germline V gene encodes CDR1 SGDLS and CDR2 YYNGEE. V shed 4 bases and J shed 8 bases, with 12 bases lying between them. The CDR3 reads CASSPSAGGYTF. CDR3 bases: TGTGCCAGCAGCCCAAGTGCCGGGGGCTACACCTTC.

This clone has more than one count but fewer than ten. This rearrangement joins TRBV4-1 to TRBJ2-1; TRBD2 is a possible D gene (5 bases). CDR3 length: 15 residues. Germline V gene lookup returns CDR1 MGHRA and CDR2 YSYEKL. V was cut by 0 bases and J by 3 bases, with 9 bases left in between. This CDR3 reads CASSQEGSVYNEQFF. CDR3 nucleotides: TGCGCCAGCAGCCAAGAAGGTAGCGTCTACAATGAGCAGTTCTTC.

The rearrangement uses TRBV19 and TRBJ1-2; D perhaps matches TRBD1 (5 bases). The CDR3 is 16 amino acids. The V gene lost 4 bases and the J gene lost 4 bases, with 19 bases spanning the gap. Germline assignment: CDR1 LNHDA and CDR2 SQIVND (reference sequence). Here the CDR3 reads CASSSLLAGGIYGYTF. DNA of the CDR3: TGTGCCAGTAGTAGCCTTCTTGCCGGGGGGATCTATGGCTACACCTTC.

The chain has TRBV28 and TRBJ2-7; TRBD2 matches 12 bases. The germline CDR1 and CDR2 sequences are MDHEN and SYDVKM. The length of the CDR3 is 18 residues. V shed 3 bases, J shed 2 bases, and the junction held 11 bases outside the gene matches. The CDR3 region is CASSFQIQLAGGTYEQYF. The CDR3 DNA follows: TGTGCCAGCAGTTTCCAAATCCAACTAGCGGGAGGAACCTACGAGCAGTACTTC.

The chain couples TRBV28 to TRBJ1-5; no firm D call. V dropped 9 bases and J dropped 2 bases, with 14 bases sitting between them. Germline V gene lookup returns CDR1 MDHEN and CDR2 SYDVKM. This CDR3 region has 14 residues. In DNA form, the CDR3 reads TGTGCCAGTTTAACATCGGGCGGCAATCAGCCCCAGCATTTT. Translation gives CASLTSGGNQPQHF. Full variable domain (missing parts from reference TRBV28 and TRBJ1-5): DVKVTQSSRYLVKRTGEKVFLECVQDMDHENMFWYRQDPGLGLRLIYFSYDVKMKEKGDIPEGYSVSREKKERFSLILESASTNQTSMYLCASLTSGGNQPQHFGDGTRLSIL.

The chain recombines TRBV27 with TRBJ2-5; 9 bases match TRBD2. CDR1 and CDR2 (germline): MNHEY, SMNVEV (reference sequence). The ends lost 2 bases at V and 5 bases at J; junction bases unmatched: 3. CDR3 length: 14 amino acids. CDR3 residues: CASSLRLAGETQYF. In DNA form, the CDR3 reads TGTGCCAGCAGTTTACGGCTAGCGGGGGAGACCCAGTACTTC.

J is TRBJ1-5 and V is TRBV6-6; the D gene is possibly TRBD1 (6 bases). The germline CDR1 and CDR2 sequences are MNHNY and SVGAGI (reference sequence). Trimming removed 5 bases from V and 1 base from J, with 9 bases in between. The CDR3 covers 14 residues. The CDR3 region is CASSDQGSNQPQHF. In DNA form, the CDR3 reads TGTGCCAGCAGTGATCAGGGGAGCAATCAGCCCCAGCATTTT.

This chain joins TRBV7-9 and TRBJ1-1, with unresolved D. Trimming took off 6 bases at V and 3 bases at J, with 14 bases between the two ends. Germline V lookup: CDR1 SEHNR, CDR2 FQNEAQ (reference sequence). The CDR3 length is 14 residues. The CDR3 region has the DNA TGTGCCAGCAGTTATCCGGGATCCTACACTGAAGCTTTCTTT. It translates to CASSYPGSYTEAFF.

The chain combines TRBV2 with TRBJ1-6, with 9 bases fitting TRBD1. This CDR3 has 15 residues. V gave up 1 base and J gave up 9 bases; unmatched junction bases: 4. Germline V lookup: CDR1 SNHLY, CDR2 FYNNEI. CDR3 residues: CASSEVGTGTSPLHF. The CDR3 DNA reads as TGTGCCAGCAGTGAAGTCGGGACAGGGACTTCACCCCTCCACTTT.

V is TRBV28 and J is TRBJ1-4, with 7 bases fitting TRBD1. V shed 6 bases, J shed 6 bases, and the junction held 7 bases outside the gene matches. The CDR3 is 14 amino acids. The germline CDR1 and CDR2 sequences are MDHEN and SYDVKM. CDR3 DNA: TGTGCCAGCAGCTCCGGGACAGATTATGAAAAACTGTTTTTT. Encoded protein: CASSSGTDYEKLFF.

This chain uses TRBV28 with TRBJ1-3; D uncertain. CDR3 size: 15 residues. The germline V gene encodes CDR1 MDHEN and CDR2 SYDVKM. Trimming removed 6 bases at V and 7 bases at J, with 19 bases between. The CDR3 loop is CASRKSPPGGNTIYF. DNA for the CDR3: TGTGCCAGCAGAAAATCGCCCCCAGGAGGGAACACCATATATTTT.

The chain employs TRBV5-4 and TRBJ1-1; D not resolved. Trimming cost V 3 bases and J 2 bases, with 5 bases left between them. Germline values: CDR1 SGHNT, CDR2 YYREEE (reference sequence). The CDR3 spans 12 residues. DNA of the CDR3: TGTGCCAGCAGCTCGCGAAACACTGAAGCTTTCTTT. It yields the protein CASSSRNTEAFF.

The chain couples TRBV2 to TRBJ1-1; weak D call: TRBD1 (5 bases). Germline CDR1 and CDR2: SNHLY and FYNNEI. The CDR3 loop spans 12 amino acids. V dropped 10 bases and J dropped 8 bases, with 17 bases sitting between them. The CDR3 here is CAISGAGKEAFF. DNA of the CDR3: TGTGCCATCTCCGGGGCCGGGAAGGAAGCTTTCTTT.

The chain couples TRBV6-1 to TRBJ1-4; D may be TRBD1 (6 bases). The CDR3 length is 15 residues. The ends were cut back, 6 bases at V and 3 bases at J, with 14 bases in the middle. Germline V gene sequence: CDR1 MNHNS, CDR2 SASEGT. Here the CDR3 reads CASRVDRPANEKLFF. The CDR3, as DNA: TGTGCCAGCAGAGTCGACAGGCCGGCTAATGAAAAACTGTTTTTT.

Here the CDR3 DNA reads TGCGCCAGCAGATTAGCAGGGGATCAGCCCCAGCATTTT. This sequence encodes CASRLAGDQPQHF. The chain carries TRBV4-1 and TRBJ1-5, with D tentatively TRBD1 (6 bases). Germline lookup yields CDR1 MGHRA and CDR2 YSYEKL. Trimming pared 6 bases from V and 5 bases from J, leaving 11 bases between. This CDR3 spans 13 amino acids.

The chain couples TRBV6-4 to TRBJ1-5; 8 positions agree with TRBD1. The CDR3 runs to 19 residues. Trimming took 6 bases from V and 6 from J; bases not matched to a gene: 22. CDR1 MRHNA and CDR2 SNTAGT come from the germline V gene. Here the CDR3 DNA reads TGTGCCAGCAGCACCCGACGGACAGGGACAGCAGGGGTTGGTCAGCCCCAGCATTTT. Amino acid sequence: CASSTRRTGTAGVGQPQHF.

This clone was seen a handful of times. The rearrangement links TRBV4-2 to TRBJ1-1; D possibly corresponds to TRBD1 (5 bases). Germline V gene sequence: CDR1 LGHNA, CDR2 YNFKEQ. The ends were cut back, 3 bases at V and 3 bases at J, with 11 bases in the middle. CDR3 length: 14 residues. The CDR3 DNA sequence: TGTGCCAGCAGCCACCAACAGGAGGACACTGAAGCTTTCTTT. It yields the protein CASSHQQEDTEAFF.

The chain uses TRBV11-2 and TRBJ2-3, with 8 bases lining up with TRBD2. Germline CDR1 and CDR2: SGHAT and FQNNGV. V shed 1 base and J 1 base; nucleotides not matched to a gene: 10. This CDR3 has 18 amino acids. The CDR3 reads CASSLADLAGGGTDTQYF. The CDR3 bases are TGTGCCAGCAGCTTAGCTGATCTGGCGGGAGGAGGCACAGATACGCAGTATTTT.

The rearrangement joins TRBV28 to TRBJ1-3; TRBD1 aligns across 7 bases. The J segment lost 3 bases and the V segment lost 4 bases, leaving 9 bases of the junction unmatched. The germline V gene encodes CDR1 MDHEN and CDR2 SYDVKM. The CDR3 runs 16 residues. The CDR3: CASSSAARGLGNTIYF. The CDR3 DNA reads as TGTGCCAGCAGTTCCGCTGCTAGGGGGCTTGGAAACACCATATATTTT.

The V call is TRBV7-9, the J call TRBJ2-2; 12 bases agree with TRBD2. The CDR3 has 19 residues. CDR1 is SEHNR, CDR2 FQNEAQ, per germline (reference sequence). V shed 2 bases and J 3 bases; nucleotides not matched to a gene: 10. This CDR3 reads CASSLSNLAGGADTGELFF. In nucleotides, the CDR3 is TGTGCCAGCAGCTTATCGAACCTAGCGGGAGGGGCGGACACCGGGGAGCTGTTTTTT. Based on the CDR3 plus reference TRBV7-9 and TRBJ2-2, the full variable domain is DTGVSQNPRHKITKRGQNVTFRCDPISEHNRLYWYRQTLGQGPEFLTYFQNEAQLEKSRLLSDRFSAERPKGSFSTLEIQRTEQGDSAMYLCASSLSNLAGGADTGELFFGEGSRLTVL.